These 25 T cell receptor beta chains originate from one sample sequenced in a study of blood T cells in healthy people across ages. Combining a sample-barcoded 5' primer with a J-beta primer mix, a second PCR ran for roughly 6 to 12 cycles. TCRdb redid the calling of the 5' RACE reads with MiXCR, one entry per CDR3 protein. The data contain more than 750,000 distinct CDR3 sequences, about 28% of them seen just once; the ten biggest clones take up about a tenth. This sample was also put to use in a study of T cells of mothers and their children.

Sequences were obtained from blood. All receptors derive from a woman aged 40 to 50 in good health.

This clonotype was observed a few times. V usage is TRBV5-1 and J usage is TRBJ2-3; 9 nucleotides line up with TRBD2. Per the germline V gene, CDR1 is SGHRS and CDR2 is YFSETQ. The CDR3 contains 16 residues. V shed 4 bases, J shed 1 base, and the junction held 7 bases outside the gene matches. As DNA, the CDR3 is TGCGCCAGCAGCCCCGATCGGACTAGCGGCACAGATACGCAGTATTTT. This encodes CASSPDRTSGTDTQYF. Together with reference TRBV5-1 and TRBJ2-3, the CDR3 gives the full variable domain: KAGVTQTPRYLIKTRGQQVTLSCSPISGHRSVSWYQQTPGQGLQFLFEYFSETQRNKGNFPGRFSGRQFSNSRSEMNVSTLELGDSALYLCASSPDRTSGTDTQYFGPGTRLTVL.

The chain uses TRBV7-9 and TRBJ2-5; 7 nucleotides line up with TRBD1. The CDR3 consists of 15 residues. CDR1 and CDR2 (germline): SEHNR, FQNEAQ (reference sequence). Trimming at V came to 4 bases and at J to 4 bases, leaving 9 bases not matched to a gene. The DNA for the CDR3 is TGTGCCAGCAGCTCTCCAGGGGGAAACCGAGAGACCCAGTACTTC. Its protein is CASSSPGGNRETQYF.

This clonotype has at least ten counts. The chain employs TRBV7-9 and TRBJ2-7; 7 bases are a match to TRBD1. This CDR3 region has 16 residues. Trimming removed 5 bases from V and 0 bases from J; junction bases left unmatched: 10. The germline V gene encodes CDR1 SEHNR and CDR2 FQNEAQ (reference sequence). The CDR3 is CASSPIRGDSSYEQYF. In nucleotides, the CDR3 is TGTGCCAGCAGCCCCATTAGAGGGGACAGCTCCTACGAGCAGTACTTC.

This clonotype appeared a few times. J is TRBJ1-1 and V is TRBV4-1; possible D gene TRBD1, 6 bases. The CDR3 spans 15 residues. The V gene's germline CDR1 is MGHRA and CDR2 YSYEKL. The V and J ends lost 7 bases and 1 base respectively, with 16 bases between them. The CDR3 region has the DNA TGCGCCAGCACCACTTCTTTCAGGGGGAACACTGAAGCTTTCTTT. Translated, it gives CASTTSFRGNTEAFF.

Points on this clonotype: At one boundary the junction diverges from the germline segment, which might be a read error. The chain joins TRBV5-6 to TRBJ1-5; D ambiguous. The germline V gene encodes CDR1 SGHDT and CDR2 YYEEEE. The length of the CDR3 is 14 residues. The CDR3 bases are TGTGCCAGCAGCTGGGGTCAGCGCAATCGGCCCCAGCATTTT. Residues: CASSWGQRNRPQHF. Using reference TRBV5-6 and TRBJ1-5 for the parts outside the CDR3, the full variable domain is DAGVTQSPTHLIKTRGQQVTLRCSPKSGHDTVSWYQQALGQGPQFIFQYYEEEERQRGNFPDRFSGHQFPNYSSELNVNALLLGDSALYLCASSWGQRNRPQHFGDGTRLSIL.

This clonotype was observed a handful of times. The chain links TRBV12-3 or TRBV12-4 to TRBJ2-1; 13 bases match TRBD2. The CDR3 extends over 19 amino acids. Unmatched junction bases numbered 11, after V lost 6 bases and J lost 0 bases. CDR3 sequence (DNA): TGTGCCAGCAGCCCCGGGACTAGCGGGGCGCCGAGCTCCTACAATGAGCAGTTCTTC. It specifies CASSPGTSGAPSSYNEQFF.

This clonotype was seen a few times. The chain recombines TRBV14 with TRBJ1-1; D unclear. With 4 bases removed from V and 0 bases from J, the gap between germline ends came to 9 bases. The CDR3 runs 14 residues. CDR1 is SGHDN, CDR2 FVKESK, per germline. The CDR3 spells CASSPRTVNTEAFF. The CDR3 DNA follows: TGTGCCAGCAGCCCTAGGACGGTGAACACTGAAGCTTTCTTT.

V and J are TRBV18 and TRBJ2-1; 10 bases are a match to TRBD1. After removal of 0 bases from V and 4 bases from J, the junction contained 6 bases not matched to a gene. This CDR3 is built from 17 residues. The germline CDR1 and CDR2 sequences are KGHSH and LQKENI. The CDR3 region has the DNA TGTGCCAGCTCACCACCCTCGGGACAGGGGAAATACAATGAGCAGTTCTTC. The encoded protein is CASSPPSGQGKYNEQFF.

This clonotype was detected ten times or more. V is TRBV7-2 and J is TRBJ2-7; D is uncertain. Germline values: CDR1 SGHTA, CDR2 FQGNSA. This CDR3 comprises 11 residues. V lost 5 bases and J 5 bases, leaving 7 bases between the germline ends. This CDR3 is CASSAANEQYF. CDR3 coding DNA: TGTGCCAGCAGCGCCGCCAACGAGCAGTACTTC.

There are a few counts of this clonotype. The chain joins TRBV3-1 to TRBJ2-7; a possible D gene is TRBD1 (5 bases). Germline V gene lookup returns CDR1 LGHDT and CDR2 YNNKEL (reference sequence). V lost 5 bases and J 2 bases, leaving 16 bases between the germline ends. This CDR3 comprises 15 residues. The CDR3 reads CASSSRQSSPYEQYF. The CDR3 coding sequence is TGTGCCAGCAGCTCAAGACAGTCATCCCCCTACGAGCAGTACTTC.

CDR3: CASSFAGPAGNEQFF. The CDR3 DNA is TGTGCCAGCAGCTTCGCGGGACCCGCGGGCAATGAGCAGTTCTTC. The chain carries TRBV7-9 and TRBJ2-1; possibly TRBD2 for D (6 bases). Germline-derived CDR1 and CDR2 are SEHNR and FQNEAQ (reference sequence). The V end lost 3 bases, the J end lost 6 bases, and 15 bases lay between the germline ends. The CDR3 sequence is 15 residues long.

The chain combines TRBV5-1 with TRBJ2-7; 8 bases align to TRBD2. Germline V lookup: CDR1 SGHRS, CDR2 YFSETQ. V lost 0 bases, J lost 5 bases, and 7 bases stayed unmatched. The CDR3 extends over 15 amino acids. The DNA of the CDR3 is TGCGCCAGCAGCTTGGGGGCGGGGGGAGGCGACGAGCAGTACTTC. It translates to CASSLGAGGGDEQYF.

Points on this clonotype: This sequence may be a read error, since a much larger clone differs from it by one base. The CDR3 nucleotides read TGCAGTACTAGGTTAGCGGGCCGAACCTACAATGAGCAGTTCTTC. Translating it yields CSTRLAGRTYNEQFF. V usage is TRBV20-1 and J usage is TRBJ2-1, with TRBD2 identical over 7 bases. CDR3 length: 15 residues. Germline CDR1 is DFQATT and CDR2 is SNEGSKA (reference sequence).

This clonotype appeared many times. This chain uses TRBV7-9 with TRBJ1-2; D unresolved. From germline, CDR1 is SEHNR and CDR2 FQNEAQ (reference sequence). Trimming took off 2 bases at V and 6 bases at J, with 4 bases between the two ends. This CDR3 has 11 residues. The CDR3 reads CASSLTDGYTF. In DNA form, the CDR3 reads TGTGCCAGCAGCTTAACAGATGGCTACACCTTC.

This clonotype was counted at least ten times. The chain is built from TRBV6-1 and TRBJ2-7; tentatively, D is TRBD1 (6 bases). Trimming took off 7 bases at V and 3 bases at J, with 16 bases between the two ends. Germline CDR1 is MNHNS and CDR2 is SASEGT. This CDR3 comprises 14 residues. The CDR3 DNA reads as TGTGCCAGCAATGAGGGACAACCTCTCTACGAGCAGTACTTC. It is translated as CASNEGQPLYEQYF.

In its sample, this clonotype was seen a few times. The rearrangement links TRBV27 to TRBJ2-4; D is undetermined. The J call may be wrong; the DNA end is better matched by TRBJ2-7. The CDR3 sequence is 13 residues long. Germline values: CDR1 MNHEY, CDR2 SMNVEV (reference sequence). The CDR3 sequence: CASSPSSDYEQYF. CDR3 DNA sequence: TGTGCCAGCAGTCCGTCGTCGGATTACGAGCAGTACTTC.

This clonotype was observed at least ten times. The chain links TRBV20-1 to TRBJ2-7, with D hard to call. Trimming shortened V by 3 bases and J by 3 bases, and 9 bases separated the two germline ends. CDR1 and CDR2 from the germline V gene are DFQATT and SNEGSKA (reference sequence). This CDR3 has 12 amino acids. CDR3: CSASNSDYEQYF. CDR3 sequence (DNA): TGCAGTGCTAGTAACTCGGACTACGAGCAGTACTTC.

This clonotype has only one observation. The CDR3 region is CASSFPRVAEHYEQYF. The CDR3 bases are TGTGCCAGCAGTTTCCCCCGGGTAGCGGAGCACTACGAGCAGTACTTC. The chain carries TRBV6-6 and TRBJ2-7; D might be TRBD2 (6 bases). The CDR3 sequence is 16 residues long. Germline V gives CDR1 MNHNY, CDR2 SVGAGI (reference sequence). Trimming left V 4 bases short and J 3 bases short, with 19 bases between.

This clonotype was recorded at least ten times. In DNA, the CDR3 is TGTGCCATCAGTGGTACAGGAATTGGCTATGGCTACACCTTC. This gives the protein CAISGTGIGYGYTF. The gene calls are TRBV10-3 and TRBJ1-2; a weak D match, TRBD1 (5 bases). Germline V gene data show CDR1 as ENHRY and CDR2 as SYGVKD. Trimming left V 4 bases short and J 4 bases short, with 13 bases between. CDR3 size: 14 residues.

Points on this clonotype: A read error may be the cause here, since a much bigger clone is one base away. The CDR3 does not end in the conserved phenylalanine or tryptophan, so this is likely a read error. The V gene is TRBV7-2, the J gene TRBJ2-2, with 7 positions matching TRBD2. The V gene end was trimmed by 5 bases and the J gene end by 0 bases; junction bases not matched to a gene: 15. This CDR3 region has 19 residues. The germline V gene encodes CDR1 SGHTA and CDR2 FQGNSA. The CDR3 region has the DNA TGTGCCAGCAGCCTATATTGGCTGGGGGGGGAGGCGAACACCGGGGAGCTGTTTTGT. Amino acid sequence: CASSLYWLGGEANTGELFC.

This clonotype was counted between two and nine times. This chain connects TRBV29-1 to TRBJ1-1; unclear D gene. V gave up 6 bases and J gave up 1 base, with 18 bases separating them. CDR3 size: 15 residues. Germline V gives CDR1 SQVTM, CDR2 ANQGSEA. CDR3 region: CSVSRSGVSNTEAFF. In nucleotides, the CDR3 is TGCAGCGTCTCCCGTAGCGGGGTGTCGAACACTGAAGCTTTCTTT.

This clonotype was observed many times. The J gene is TRBJ2-1, the V gene TRBV24-1; 7 bases agree with TRBD2. V dropped 3 bases and J dropped 10; count of bases not matched to a gene: 11. The CDR3 sequence is 15 residues long. Germline assignment: CDR1 KGHDR and CDR2 SFDVKD. The CDR3 nucleotides are TGTGCCACCAGTGATGCCAGGGAGGGTCTAGGGGAGCAGTTCTTC. It translates to CATSDAREGLGEQFF.

This clonotype occurred many times. The chain carries TRBV7-2 and TRBJ2-5; 9 bases fit TRBD1. The assigned J gene may be wrong: the sequence end matches TRBJ2-7 better. The CDR3 covers 16 residues. Germline V gene data show CDR1 as SGHTA and CDR2 as FQGNSA. The CDR3 DNA sequence: TGTGCCAGCAGCTTATGGGAGCGACAGGGGGGGGACGAGCAGTACTTC. Translating it yields CASSLWERQGGDEQYF.

This clonotype was seen a handful of times. V usage is TRBV7-2 and J usage is TRBJ2-1; D might be TRBD1 (6 bases). The germline V and J ends were trimmed by 6 bases and 0 bases, with 9 bases remaining between them. Germline-derived CDR1 and CDR2 are SGHTA and FQGNSA. The CDR3 length is 14 residues. CDR3 in DNA: TGTACCAGCAGAGGGGGAAGCTCCTACAATGAGCAGTTCTTC. It translates to CTSRGGSSYNEQFF.

The genes are TRBV2 and TRBJ1-4; D is possibly TRBD1 (6 bases). This CDR3 has 14 amino acids. Germline values: CDR1 SNHLY, CDR2 FYNNEI. The germline V and J ends were trimmed by 6 bases and 2 bases, with 10 bases remaining between them. As DNA, the CDR3 is TGTGCCAGCAGCGAACAGGGCACTAATGAAAAACTGTTTTTT. The encoded protein is CASSEQGTNEKLFF.